The 14 T cell receptor beta chains presented below share a single source sample, sequenced in a study of human T cells and chemical hapten exposure. Time point indicated: patch test 2, 6 weeks after DPC sensitization. Treatment in this sample: therapeutic diphenylcyclopropenone sensitization with weekly scalp DPC. TCRdb reprocessed the RACE reads with MiXCR, giving one entry per CDR3 protein. The data contain under 100,000 distinct CDR3 sequences, approximately 10% of them singletons. The specimen comprised whole blood, sampled in connection with sensitization to the hapten diphenylcyclopropenone (DPC). These receptors all come from a woman between 35 and 50 years old with alopecia areata. Some clones in this sample may be carry-over from other donors' samples.

This clonotype came up a few times. The genes are TRBV20-1 and TRBJ2-5; D may be TRBD2 (5 bases). Trimming pared 6 bases from V and 1 base from J, leaving 9 bases between. This CDR3 comprises 12 residues. The V gene's germline CDR1 is DFQATT and CDR2 SNEGSKA (reference sequence). The CDR3 protein is CSARTFQETQYF. CDR3 bases: TGCAGTGCCCGGACTTTCCAAGAGACCCAGTACTTC.

The chain has TRBV29-1 and TRBJ1-1; perhaps TRBD1 as D (5 bases). The CDR3 consists of 14 residues. CDR1 is SQVTM and CDR2 is ANQGSEA in the germline V gene. Trimming shortened V by 2 bases and J by 1 base, and 11 bases separated the two germline ends. CDR3 in amino acids: CSVELGRGNTEAFF. In nucleotides, the CDR3 is TGCAGCGTTGAACTGGGGAGGGGGAACACTGAAGCTTTCTTT.

The rearrangement joins TRBV19 to TRBJ2-3, with TRBD1 identical over 8 bases. Looked up from germline, CDR1 is LNHDA and CDR2 is SQIVND (reference sequence). V lost 6 bases, J lost 6 bases, and 14 bases stayed unmatched. This CDR3 spans 16 amino acids. The CDR3 protein is CASRGWTGPVPDTQYF. The CDR3 DNA follows: TGTGCCAGTAGGGGATGGACAGGGCCCGTCCCGGATACGCAGTATTTT.

Only a few counts were recorded for this clonotype. J is TRBJ2-3 and V is TRBV7-2, with a weak D call TRBD2 (5 bases). V lost 2 bases and J lost 0, with 15 bases in between. This CDR3 region has 17 residues. Germline lookup yields CDR1 SGHTA and CDR2 FQGNSA. The CDR3 is CASSLPLAEESTDTQYF. The DNA for the CDR3 is TGTGCCAGCAGCTTACCGCTAGCCGAAGAAAGCACAGATACGCAGTATTTT. Full variable domain (outside the CDR3, taken from reference TRBV7-2 and TRBJ2-3): GAGVSQSPSNKVTEKGKDVELRCDPISGHTALYWYRQSLGQGLEFLIYFQGNSAPDKSGLPSDRFSAERTGGSVSTLTIQRTQQEDSAVYLCASSLPLAEESTDTQYFGPGTRLTVL.

V gene TRBV29-1 combines with J gene TRBJ1-2; unclear D gene. Trimming removed 3 bases from V and 7 bases from J, with 6 bases in between. Per the germline V gene, CDR1 is SQVTM and CDR2 is ANQGSEA. The CDR3 extends over 10 amino acids. The CDR3 DNA reads TGCAGCGTTGAGTCCTTTGGCTACACCTTC. Translating gives CSVESFGYTF. The whole variable domain, filled in from reference TRBV29-1 and TRBJ1-2, reads SAVISQKPSRDICQRGTSLTIQCQVDSQVTMMFWYRQQPGQSLTLIATANQGSEATYESGFVIDKFPISRPNLTFSTLTVSNMSPEDSSIYLCSVESFGYTFGSGTRLTVV.

There are many counts of this clonotype. The rearrangement uses TRBV6-6 and TRBJ2-1, with D tentatively TRBD2 (5 bases). Germline V gene lookup returns CDR1 MNHNY and CDR2 SVGAGI (reference sequence). The V end was cut by 2 bases, the J end by 0 bases, with 23 bases between. The CDR3 has 20 residues. The CDR3 loop reads CASSYPQTPTTTSSYNEQFF. As DNA, the CDR3 is TGTGCCAGCAGTTACCCACAAACACCGACTACCACCAGCTCCTACAATGAGCAGTTCTTC.

The V and J genes are TRBV15 and TRBJ1-2; D not resolved. V lost 3 bases, J lost 5 bases, and 10 bases lay in between. The CDR3 has 13 residues. The germline V gene encodes CDR1 LNHNV and CDR2 YYDKDF (reference sequence). The CDR3 here is CATSRAREYGYTF. The CDR3 coding sequence is TGTGCCACCAGCAGGGCGAGGGAATATGGCTACACCTTC.

Many counts were recorded for this clonotype. The chain uses TRBV12-3 or TRBV12-4 and TRBJ2-5, with 9 bases matching TRBD2. Trimming took 5 bases from V and 2 from J; bases not matched to a gene: 12. The CDR3 has 17 residues. CDR3 bases: TGTGCCAGCAGTCCCTCGGCGGGGGGGCCCTTACAAGAGACCCAGTACTTC. This codes for CASSPSAGGPLQETQYF.

This clonotype occurred many times. The chain carries TRBV6-5 and TRBJ2-7; 7 positions agree with TRBD2. Per the germline V gene, CDR1 is MNHEY and CDR2 is SVGAGI. J gave up 7 bases and V 0 bases, and 9 bases lay outside the gene matches. This CDR3 contains 15 residues. In DNA form, the CDR3 reads TGTGCCAGCAGTTACTCCGCTAGCGGAGGTCGGGAGCAGTACTTC. Amino acids: CASSYSASGGREQYF.

There are many counts of this clonotype. This chain joins TRBV11-2 and TRBJ1-1, with 8 bases that match TRBD1. CDR1 and CDR2 (germline): SGHAT, FQNNGV. The CDR3 length is 15 residues. The trim removed 3 bases at V and 2 bases at J, leaving 5 bases unmatched. The CDR3 region has the DNA TGTGCCAGCAGCTTTGGGACAGGAGCTAACACTGAAGCTTTCTTT. It specifies CASSFGTGANTEAFF.

The chain couples TRBV15 to TRBJ2-1; 8 bases line up with TRBD2. J was trimmed by 11 bases and V by 1 base; bases with no gene match: 4. Germline CDR1 LNHNV, CDR2 YYDKDF (reference sequence). CDR3 length equals 13 residues. CDR3 nucleotide sequence: TGTGCCACCAGCAGAGTGAGCGGGGGTCAGCAGTTCTTC. This sequence encodes CATSRVSGGQQFF.

This clonotype was recorded a few times. The gene calls are TRBV7-8 and TRBJ2-5; 10 bases align to TRBD2. The CDR3 totals 15 residues. V lost 5 bases to trimming and J lost 3 bases; unmatched junction nucleotides: 6. The germline gives CDR1 SGHVS, CDR2 FQNEAQ. CDR3 sequence reads: CASSQGTSEKETQYF. CDR3 nucleotides: TGTGCCAGCAGCCAGGGGACTAGCGAAAAAGAGACCCAGTACTTC.

A few counts support this clonotype. The rearrangement links TRBV2 to TRBJ1-5, with a weak D call TRBD1 (6 bases). The CDR3 covers 14 residues. Germline V CDR1 and CDR2: SNHLY, FYNNEI. The V end lost 6 bases, the J end lost 3 bases, and 12 bases lay between the germline ends. The CDR3 loop reads CASRGGQPNQPQHF. DNA of the CDR3: TGTGCCAGCAGGGGCGGACAGCCCAATCAGCCCCAGCATTTT.

This clonotype has a count of ten or more. CDR3 sequence: CSVRGPYEQYF. The CDR3 nucleotides are TGCAGCGTGAGGGGTCCCTACGAGCAGTACTTC. The genes are TRBV29-1 and TRBJ2-7, with D perhaps given as TRBD1 or TRBD2 (5 bases each). Trimming pared 6 bases from V and 2 bases from J, leaving 8 bases between. CDR1 and CDR2 (germline): SQVTM, ANQGSEA. CDR3 size: 11 residues.